This paragraph covers one T cell receptor (beta chain) sequence. Per the germline V gene, CDR1 is MNHEY and CDR2 is SVGAGI. Trimming cost V 0 bases and J 3 bases, with 8 bases left between them. The CDR3 loop spans 15 amino acids. This record comes from a study of shared T cell receptors in the human thymus. Clones were sequenced by immunoSEQ multiplex PCR, and TCRdb holds only the in-frame ones, with some missing. The sample lists approximately 660,000 clones, more than 75% occurring once. This same sample was also taken into another study, of human thymus T cells. This second report adds: Resections from corrective heart surgery provided thymus tissue. Biased V and J segment usage appeared in thymus and peripheral blood. Reports from related research described highly overlapping thymic repertoires among unrelated individuals.

Source material: thymocytes. The genes are TRBV6-5 and TRBJ1-4; weak D call: TRBD1 (5 bases). The clonotype originates from a boy less than two years old with a congenital heart defect. CDR3 residues: CASSYSGLANEKLFF. Written as DNA, the CDR3 is TGTGCCAGCAGTTACTCGGGGCTAGCTAATGAAAAACTGTTTTTT.